The 24 T cell receptor beta chains in this list originate from one sample, sequenced in a study of T cell repertoires in cytomegalovirus infection. TCRdb itself ran the reads through MiXCR, one entry per CDR3 protein. The data show 300,000 to 400,000 distinct CDR3 sequences, with roughly 25% seen just once and roughly 14% held by the top ten. Antigens for these TCRs are unknown. The specimen was cultured PBMCs, collected from culture after CMV antigen stimulation. The source of these receptors is a human donor in good health (CMV status not recorded). Some clones in this sample may be carry-over from other donors' samples.

The rearrangement uses TRBV7-9 and TRBJ2-2; no reliable D call. Trimming removed 8 bases from V and 5 bases from J, with 12 bases in between. Looked up from germline, CDR1 is SEHNR and CDR2 is FQNEAQ (reference sequence). The CDR3 extends over 13 amino acids. CDR3 DNA: TGTGCCAGCTCTTCTAGTTTGACCGGGGAGCTGTTTTTT. This sequence encodes CASSSSLTGELFF.

V gene TRBV4-1 combines with J gene TRBJ1-2, with unresolved D. The CDR3 is made up of 15 amino acids. Germline values: CDR1 MGHRA, CDR2 YSYEKL. The V end was cut by 0 bases, the J end by 5 bases, with 13 bases between. The CDR3 is CASSQDLMGLYGYTF. The CDR3 coding sequence is TGCGCCAGCAGCCAAGATCTGATGGGTTTGTATGGCTACACCTTC.

This clonotype was detected a few times. The chain couples TRBV11-3 to TRBJ1-1, with TRBD1 as a possible D gene (5 bases). The CDR3 consists of 15 residues. The ends were cut back, 3 bases at V and 0 bases at J, with 11 bases in the middle. Germline CDR1 reads SGHNT; CDR2 reads YENEEA. The CDR3 loop is CASSFSGTLNTEAFF. As DNA, the CDR3 is TGTGCCAGCAGCTTCTCCGGGACGTTGAACACTGAAGCTTTCTTT.

This clonotype was counted ten times or more. The V and J genes are TRBV7-2 and TRBJ2-3; no clear D. The CDR3 has 12 residues. Germline V gene data show CDR1 as SGHTA and CDR2 as FQGNSA. With 5 bases removed from V and 2 bases from J, the gap between germline ends came to 5 bases. For the CDR3, the DNA is TGTGCCAGCAGCGACTTCACAGATACGCAGTATTTT. This translates into CASSDFTDTQYF. Based on the CDR3 plus reference TRBV7-2 and TRBJ2-3, the full variable domain is GAGVSQSPSNKVTEKGKDVELRCDPISGHTALYWYRQSLGQGLEFLIYFQGNSAPDKSGLPSDRFSAERTGGSVSTLTIQRTQQEDSAVYLCASSDFTDTQYFGPGTRLTVL.

This chain uses TRBV19 with TRBJ1-6; 7 bases match TRBD1. Germline V gene sequence: CDR1 LNHDA, CDR2 SQIVND (reference sequence). V lost 7 bases to trimming and J lost 8 bases; unmatched junction nucleotides: 8. This CDR3 has 14 residues. CDR3 amino acids: CASTRDSRDSPLHF. In nucleotides, the CDR3 is TGTGCCAGTACCCGGGACAGCCGCGATTCACCCCTCCACTTT.

This clonotype was counted a few times. The chain combines TRBV24-1 with TRBJ2-2; TRBD2 aligns across 7 bases. From germline, CDR1 is KGHDR and CDR2 SFDVKD. CDR3 length equals 17 residues. The J segment lost 3 bases and the V segment lost 5 bases, leaving 11 bases of the junction unmatched. CDR3 loop: CATSGPWRETYTGELFF. In DNA form, the CDR3 reads TGTGCCACCAGTGGCCCCTGGCGGGAGACCTACACCGGGGAGCTGTTTTTT.

The chain joins TRBV28 to TRBJ2-3, with D perhaps TRBD1 (6 bases). Looked up from germline, CDR1 is MDHEN and CDR2 is SYDVKM. The CDR3 has 14 amino acids. Trimming removed 6 bases at V and 4 bases at J, with 14 bases between. CDR3 sequence (DNA): TGTGCCAGCAGCAAACAGGGACGTGCAGATACGCAGTATTTT. Translation: CASSKQGRADTQYF.

The gene calls are TRBV19 and TRBJ2-1; TRBD2 matches 7 bases. The CDR3 extends over 15 amino acids. Germline assignment: CDR1 LNHDA and CDR2 SQIVND (reference sequence). V was clipped by 5 bases and J by 8 bases; unmatched bases: 12. As DNA, the CDR3 is TGTGCCAGTAGTGCTTGGGGGGAGGGCCTTGATGAGCAGTTCTTC. Protein sequence: CASSAWGEGLDEQFF.

This clonotype was found many times. The gene calls are TRBV18 and TRBJ2-5; D call uncertain. Looked up from germline, CDR1 is KGHSH and CDR2 is LQKENI. This CDR3 is 11 amino acids long. V lost 8 bases, J lost 5 bases, and 9 bases lay in between. CDR3 sequence: CASSPLETQYF. For the CDR3, the DNA is TGTGCCAGCAGTCCCTTGGAGACCCAGTACTTC.

Only a few counts were recorded for this clonotype. The rearrangement joins TRBV7-6 to TRBJ1-5; maybe TRBD1 (5 bases). V was pared by 5 bases and J by 7 bases, with 18 bases between. Germline V gene lookup returns CDR1 SGHVS and CDR2 FNYEAQ. The CDR3 runs to 15 residues. CDR3 sequence: CASSLGTSILQPQHF. The CDR3 DNA reads as TGTGCCAGCAGCCTTGGGACCTCAATATTGCAGCCCCAGCATTTT.

This clonotype appeared many times. The V call is TRBV4-1, the J call TRBJ1-3; maybe TRBD1 (6 bases). Between the trimmed V and J ends, which lost 0 bases and 2 bases, there was a span of 14 bases. The CDR3 covers 17 residues. CDR1 MGHRA and CDR2 YSYEKL come from the germline V gene. CDR3 region: CASSQDSRGDTGNTIYF. For the CDR3, the DNA is TGCGCCAGCAGCCAAGATAGTAGGGGGGACACTGGAAACACCATATATTTT.

This clonotype came up a few times. J is TRBJ1-1 and V is TRBV6-1; tentative D call: TRBD1 (6 bases). Between the trimmed V and J ends, which lost 8 bases and 1 base, there was a span of 14 bases. This CDR3 spans 14 amino acids. Germline-derived CDR1 and CDR2 are MNHNS and SASEGT. The CDR3 bases are TGTGCCAGCGGGGAGGGGGGCCCGAACACTGAAGCTTTCTTT. This sequence encodes CASGEGGPNTEAFF.

This chain joins TRBV4-3 and TRBJ2-3; 10 bases match TRBD2. Trimming took 0 bases from V and 2 from J; bases not matched to a gene: 5. Germline V gene lookup returns CDR1 LGHNA and CDR2 YSLEER. This CDR3 region has 17 residues. The CDR3 protein is CASSQDASGRATDTQYF. CDR3 nucleotide sequence: TGCGCCAGCAGCCAAGATGCTAGCGGGAGAGCCACAGATACGCAGTATTTT.

The gene calls are TRBV12-3 or TRBV12-4 and TRBJ1-6; TRBD1 aligns across 8 bases. V was pared by 4 bases and J by 10 bases, with 6 bases of the junction left unmatched. The CDR3 contains 14 residues. The CDR3 nucleotides read TGTGCCAGCAGTTCGACAGGGGACAGCTCACCCCTCCACTTT. It encodes CASSSTGDSSPLHF.

This clonotype was detected ten times or more. The chain has TRBV7-8 and TRBJ2-3, with D perhaps TRBD1 or TRBD2 (5 bases each). This CDR3 is built from 14 residues. Trimming shortened V by 1 base and J by 5 bases, and 10 bases separated the two germline ends. Germline V gives CDR1 SGHVS, CDR2 FQNEAQ. The CDR3 DNA reads TGTGCCAGCAGCTTAGGAGGGACGGTAGATACGCAGTATTTT. Protein product: CASSLGGTVDTQYF.

This chain joins TRBV12-3 or TRBV12-4 and TRBJ1-5, with D maybe TRBD1 (5 bases). Deletions cut 5 bases from V and 5 bases from J, with 13 bases between. CDR3 length: 14 amino acids. The CDR3 bases are TGTGCCAGCAGTATGCAAGGGGCCTATCAGCCCCAGCATTTT. Protein sequence: CASSMQGAYQPQHF.

This clonotype was detected only a few times. The rearrangement joins TRBV20-1 to TRBJ2-3, with a possible D match to TRBD2 (6 bases). The CDR3 is 14 amino acids. V lost 0 bases and J lost 1, with 8 bases in between. Per the germline V gene, CDR1 is DFQATT and CDR2 is SNEGSKA (reference sequence). CDR3 amino acids: CSARDSGRTDTQYF. The CDR3 coding sequence is TGCAGTGCTAGAGATAGCGGACGCACAGATACGCAGTATTTT.

The chain carries TRBV11-2 and TRBJ2-5; unclear D gene. CDR3 size: 13 residues. Trimming removed 2 bases from V and 6 bases from J, with 10 bases in between. Germline V gene lookup returns CDR1 SGHAT and CDR2 FQNNGV. CDR3 in DNA: TGTGCCAGCAGCTTACGACGAACGAAGACCCAGTACTTC. Translating it yields CASSLRRTKTQYF.

J is TRBJ1-2 and V is TRBV12-3 or TRBV12-4; 7 nucleotides match TRBD1. V was clipped by 6 bases and J by 1 base; unmatched bases: 8. The CDR3 is 15 residues long. DNA for the CDR3: TGTGCCAGCAGGGGACCGGGACAGTTTAACTATGGCTACACCTTC. Its protein is CASRGPGQFNYGYTF.

This clonotype occurred a few times. V gene TRBV7-2 combines with J gene TRBJ1-5; D gene uncertain. Trimming removed 0 bases at V and 2 bases at J, with 5 bases between. Per the germline V gene, CDR1 is SGHTA and CDR2 is FQGNSA. The CDR3 is 14 amino acids. CDR3 sequence: CASSLARRNQPQHF. DNA of the CDR3: TGTGCCAGCAGCTTAGCGAGGCGCAATCAGCCCCAGCATTTT.

In its sample, this clonotype was seen a few times. The chain carries TRBV6-6 and TRBJ1-2; possibly TRBD1 for D (5 bases). Germline V gene data show CDR1 as MNHNY and CDR2 as SVGAGI (reference sequence). The CDR3 consists of 14 residues. V was cut by 8 bases and J by 9 bases, with 22 bases left in between. The CDR3 DNA follows: TGTGCCAGCGTTCCAATTGGGGGGACGAGAAGCTACACCTTC. Translation: CASVPIGGTRSYTF.

This clonotype has ten or more counts. J is TRBJ2-7 and V is TRBV7-6; 8 nucleotides align to TRBD2. Germline values: CDR1 SGHVS, CDR2 FNYEAQ. Germline trimming cut 1 base from V and 1 base from J; bases unmatched to any gene: 9. The CDR3 consists of 17 residues. CDR3 protein: CASSLVVTSGDSYEQYF. The CDR3 DNA reads as TGTGCCAGCAGCTTAGTCGTTACTAGCGGAGATTCCTACGAGCAGTACTTC.

This clonotype came up many times. This chain uses TRBV7-2 with TRBJ2-7; TRBD2 is a possible D gene (5 bases). The V end was cut by 5 bases, the J end by 7 bases, with 21 bases between. Germline CDR1 reads SGHTA; CDR2 reads FQGNSA. This CDR3 is built from 15 residues. The CDR3 DNA is TGTGCCAGCAGCCGATCCCCCGGGCCAACGGGGGAGCAGTACTTC. This codes for CASSRSPGPTGEQYF. The complete variable domain, with remaining parts taken from reference TRBV7-2 and TRBJ2-7, reads GAGVSQSPSNKVTEKGKDVELRCDPISGHTALYWYRQSLGQGLEFLIYFQGNSAPDKSGLPSDRFSAERTGGSVSTLTIQRTQQEDSAVYLCASSRSPGPTGEQYFGPGTRLTVT.

The J gene is TRBJ2-7, the V gene TRBV6-6, with TRBD1 matching over 11 bases. The germline gives CDR1 MNHNY, CDR2 SVGAGI (reference sequence). This CDR3 has 15 amino acids. Germline trimming cut 0 bases from V and 4 bases from J; bases unmatched to any gene: 2. The CDR3 nucleotides are TGTGCCAGCAGTTACTCGGGGACAGGGGGATACGAGCAGTACGTC. Protein product: CASSYSGTGGYEQYV.